This TCR beta chain appears in the sequencing data of a study of CD8+CD57+ T cells in acquired aplastic anemia. Study in general: The sorted CD4+ and CD8+ cells yielded an average roughly 3 ug of DNA. Broader study findings: The same twenty-nine CD8+ CDR3 sequences occurred in patients and in controls.

Genomic DNA, the template, was used for profiling of the TCR beta VDJ and CDR3. TCRdb reprocessed the reads via MiXCR and lists one record per CDR3 protein. The table shows fewer than 200,000 distinct CDR3 sequences, with just under 65% occurring only once. This clonotype was seen repeatedly, ten times or more. Its antigen remains unknown. The CDR3 has 15 residues. Looked up from germline, CDR1 is SGDLS and CDR2 is YYNGEE. V lost 0 bases, J lost 2 bases, and 4 bases stayed unmatched. This TCR was sampled from a human donor in good health. Sequencing was carried out using sorted CD4+, CD8+, or CD8+CD57+ T cells (not recorded which) from PBMCs. The rearrangement links TRBV9 to TRBJ2-7, with 8 positions matching TRBD2. CDR3 DNA sequence: TGTGCCAGCAGCGTAGGTCTAGCGGGCACCTACGAGCAGTACTTC. Its protein product is CASSVGLAGTYEQYF.